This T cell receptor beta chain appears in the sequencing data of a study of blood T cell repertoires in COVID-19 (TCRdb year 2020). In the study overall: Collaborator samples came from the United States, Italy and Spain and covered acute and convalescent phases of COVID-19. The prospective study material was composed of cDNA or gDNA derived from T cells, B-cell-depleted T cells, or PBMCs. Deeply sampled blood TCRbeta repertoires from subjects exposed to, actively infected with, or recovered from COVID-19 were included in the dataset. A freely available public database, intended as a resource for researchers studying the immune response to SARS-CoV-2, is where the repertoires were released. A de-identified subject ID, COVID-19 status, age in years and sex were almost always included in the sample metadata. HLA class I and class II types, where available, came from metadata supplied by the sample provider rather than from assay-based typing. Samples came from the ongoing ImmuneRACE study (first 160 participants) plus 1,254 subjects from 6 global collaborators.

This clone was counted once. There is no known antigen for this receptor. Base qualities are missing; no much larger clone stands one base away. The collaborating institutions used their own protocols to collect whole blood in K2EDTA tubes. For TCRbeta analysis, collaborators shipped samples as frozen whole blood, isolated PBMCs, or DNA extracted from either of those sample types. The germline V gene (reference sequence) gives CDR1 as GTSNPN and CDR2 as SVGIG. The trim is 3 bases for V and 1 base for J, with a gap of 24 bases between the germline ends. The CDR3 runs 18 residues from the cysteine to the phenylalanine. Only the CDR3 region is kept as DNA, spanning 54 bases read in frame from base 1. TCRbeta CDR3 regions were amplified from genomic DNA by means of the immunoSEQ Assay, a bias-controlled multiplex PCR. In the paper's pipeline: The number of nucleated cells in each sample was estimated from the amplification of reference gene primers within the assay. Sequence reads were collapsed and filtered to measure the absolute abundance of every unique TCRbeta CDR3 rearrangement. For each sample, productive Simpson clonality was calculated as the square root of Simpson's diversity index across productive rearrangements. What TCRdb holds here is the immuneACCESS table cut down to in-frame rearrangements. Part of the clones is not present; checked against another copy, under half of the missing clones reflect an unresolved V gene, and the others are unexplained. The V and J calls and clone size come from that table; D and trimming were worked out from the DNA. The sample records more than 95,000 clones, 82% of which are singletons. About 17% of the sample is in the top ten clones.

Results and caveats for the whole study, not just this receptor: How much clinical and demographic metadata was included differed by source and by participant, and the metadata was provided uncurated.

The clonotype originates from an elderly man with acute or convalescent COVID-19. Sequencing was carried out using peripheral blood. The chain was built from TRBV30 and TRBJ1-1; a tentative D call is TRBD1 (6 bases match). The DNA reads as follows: TGTGCCTGGAGGCAAGACGATTGGACAGTGAACCCGAACACTGAAGCTTTCTTT. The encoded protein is CAWRQDDWTVNPNTEAFF.